One T cell receptor beta chain is described in this entry. The sample is drawn from a study of blood T cell repertoires in COVID-19. As for the study in general: From the United States, Italy and Spain came samples of acute and convalescent COVID-19.

Cohort allocation depended upon clinical history that participants reported. In the source study's methods: Researchers report that nucleated cell counts were estimated from reference gene primer amplification. The table came from immunoSEQ multiplex PCR; TCRdb's copy has only in-frame clones and leaves some out. Clonal size and the V and J genes are those of that table, whereas D and trimming came from the DNA. There are 350,000 to 450,000 clones in the sample; around 87% occur only once, and roughly 1.1% lies in the top ten. The TCR was taken from a man aged 25-45 years who had recovered from COVID-19. What was sequenced was PBMCs or T cells enriched from blood (not recorded which).

CDR3 region: CASSPLQGSYGYTF. For the CDR3, the DNA is TGTGCCAGCAGCCCTCTACAGGGAAGCTATGGCTACACCTTC. This chain links TRBV7-2 with TRBJ1-2, with a tentative D call TRBD1 (6 bases). V was shortened by 5 bases and J by 4 bases, with 14 bases between the two germline ends. The CDR3 totals 14 residues. Looked up from germline, CDR1 is SGHTA and CDR2 is FQGNSA.